The sequence of this T cell receptor (beta chain) was determined in a study of blood T cell repertoires in COVID-19 (dated by TCRdb to the early 2020s). In the study overall: Collaborator samples came from the United States, Italy and Spain and covered acute and convalescent phases of COVID-19. The repertoires were released in a freely available public database intended as a resource for research on the immune response to SARS-CoV-2. The samples were drawn from two sources: the first 160 participants of the ongoing ImmuneRACE study, and 950 to 1,500 subjects contributed by 6 global collaborators. Where available, HLA class I and class II types were taken from metadata supplied by the sample provider and were not determined by assay-based typing. The material from the prospective study consisted of cDNA or gDNA derived from T cells, B-cell-depleted T cells, or PBMCs. Sample metadata almost always included a de-identified subject ID, COVID-19 status, age in years and sex. Deeply sampled blood TCRbeta repertoires from subjects exposed to, actively infected with, or recovered from COVID-19 were included in the dataset.

Relative to germline, V is 3 bases shorter and J is 8 bases shorter, with 6 bases between their ends. The germline V gene gives CDR1 as KGHDR and CDR2 as SFDVKD. Reading from cysteine to phenylalanine, the CDR3 counts 11 amino acids. Just the 33-base CDR3 DNA is kept, in frame starting at base 1. General study outcomes and caveats: Clinical and demographic metadata were provided uncurated, with the amount varying by source and participant.

TCRbeta CDR3 regions were amplified from genomic DNA using the immunoSEQ Assay, a bias-controlled multiplex PCR. In the original analysis: Nucleated cell counts per sample were estimated from amplification of reference gene primers within the assay. To quantify the absolute abundance of each unique TCRbeta CDR3 rearrangement, sequence reads were collapsed and filtered. For each sample, productive Simpson clonality was calculated as the square root of Simpson's diversity index over productive rearrangements. The immuneACCESS repertoire file appears here via TCRdb, limited to in-frame rearrangements. These files lack a portion of the clones; in checked studies, under half of the deficit traces to unresolved V genes, and the cause of the others is not known. V, J and clone size are those of that table, while D and trimming were read from the DNA. The sample has around 170,000 clones on record, about nine tenths of them singletons. The ten most abundant clones make up roughly 4% of the sample.

Whole blood was collected in K2EDTA tubes by collaborating institutions according to the institutions' own protocols. For TCRbeta analysis, collaborators shipped samples as frozen whole blood, isolated PBMCs, or DNA extracted from either of those sample types. This clone was observed a handful of times. The clone's antigen remains unknown. Base-call qualities are not available, and no considerably larger clone is one nucleotide away. The specimen was peripheral blood. This receptor was taken from a woman in her thirties with acute or convalescent COVID-19. The chain employs TRBV24-1 and TRBJ1-2; the D segment cannot be called with confidence. The nucleotide sequence is TGTGCCACCAGTGATCCTATGGGCTACACCTTC. This encodes CATSDPMGYTF.